This T cell receptor (beta chain) was recovered during a study of cytomegalovirus exposure and HLA in healthy donors (dated by TCRdb to 2016 to 2017). Regarding the complete study: An earlier analysis of some 500 of the donors reported 250 to 300 Gb of sequence data and more than 90 million unique TCR beta sequences from about 179 million T cells. All discovery cohort repertoires had been generated using a single sequencing platform. A later analysis re-analyzed previously published TCR beta repertoires from 500 to 700 donors and added high-resolution HLA genotyping to study TCR occurrence patterns. In a later genetic analysis, genome-wide SNP genotypes for about 65% of the roughly 670 donors were used, and that subset was treated as a discovery cohort. The study aimed to test whether signatures of past pathogen exposure could be identified by cataloging public T cell receptors. An early release that covered some 640 HLA-typed donors contained approximately 290 gigabases of sequencing data and some 87 million unique TCR sequences. A separate validation cohort of over a hundred different subjects was used in addition to the roughly 700-subject first cohort. Rather than drawing on any new phenotypic data, the later analysis identified candidate immune exposures from TCR beta sequences and the way those sequences occurred across donors. The number of typed donors differed by locus: about 620-640 for A, B, C, DRB1 and DQB1; some 540 for DQA1; some 610 for DPA1; and approximately 450 for DPB1. HLA typing covered class I and class II loci at four-digit resolution. The study profiled the T cell repertoires of 500 to 800 subjects by immunosequencing and related them to cytomegalovirus serostatus. Because of strong linkage in the cohort, 5 or 6 DR-DQ haplotypes were treated as single units for association and clustering. An earlier analysis of about 600 of the donors used high-throughput TCR beta sequencing to judge whether each TCR beta V gene segment behaved as functional or pseudogenic. Alongside the repertoire data, information on donor age, sex, ethnicity and CMV serostatus was compiled. To predict cytomegalovirus infection status, the study combined high-throughput TCR immunosequencing, statistical association of individual TCRs with disease status, and machine learning. Among under 450 genotyped donors of the cohort, an average of approximately 240,000 unique TCR beta nucleotide sequences were sequenced per donor, roughly 20% of them non-productive. Among the roughly 430 genotyped donors, around 79% belonged to the genetic ancestry cluster associated with self-reported Caucasian donors. The research as a whole found: For the cohort, immune exposure information was limited to CMV serostatus. According to the authors, the approach could potentially be generalized to other disease states and immunological phenotypes. Most CMV-associated TCR beta chains appeared to be HLA-restricted in a later analysis, and the HLA associations seemed to be driven largely by CMV exposure. A later analysis reported that several top co-occurrence clusters appeared linked to parvovirus B19, influenza, CMV and Epstein-Barr virus. A cluster of highly shared sequence variants was judged likely to be a technical artifact of the sequencing pipeline. A few of the identified cytomegalovirus-associated TCR beta chains were confirmed in vitro to be specific for cytomegalovirus antigens. At a false discovery rate of 0.05, a later analysis linked about 16,000 TCR beta sequences to specific HLA alleles. Correlated functional status among segregating V segments might reflect linkage disequilibrium, but an unknown experimental factor could not be ruled out. In this cohort, only TCR beta chains were sequenced, and detectable features were limited by the absence of alpha or paired-chain data. The classifier was reported to diagnose cytomegalovirus status with high specificity and sensitivity in both the original cohort and the validation cohort. Roughly uniform sequencing depth across donors was assumed in presence/absence analyses, although this assumption may not hold. When HLA alleles, especially DR and DQ, strongly co-occurred, TCR associations were difficult to assign to individual alleles. A further reported finding was that TCR beta sequences accurately predicted the HLA-A and HLA-B alleles for most subjects in the first cohort. V-gene and J-gene trimming of TCR beta chains was associated with a missense DCLRE1C variant in a later genetic analysis, and the association was replicated in an independent cohort. The earlier analysis of 450 to 700 of the donors excluded some 15 rarely observed V segments, including chromosome 9 orphons, because counts were too low. A later analysis found that TCR association rates varied across HLA loci, with DRB1 alleles showing the most associated TCRs and HLA-C alleles the fewest. In a later analysis, HLA-associated TCR beta chains were found to be more clonally expanded and to have lower generation probabilities than equally common non-associated chains. Most TCR sequences were seen in very few donors, while some public TCRs were found in many individuals. Compared with the roughly 700-donor mean, donors in an Asian-associated ancestry cluster had fewer N-insertions in productive TCRs, according to a later genetic analysis. The study gave a list of around 170 TCR beta chains associated with cytomegalovirus. Because HLA typing was missing for some donors at each locus, association tests included only the typed subset. Broadly in line with IMGT annotations, most TCR beta V segments showed up in productive rearrangements about 90% or about 30% of the time in an earlier analysis of approximately 640 of the donors.

About this clone: There is no known antigen for this receptor. No much larger clone is present one base from it, and per-base qualities are unavailable.

The cohort was made up of 666 healthy bone marrow donors. At the time of sampling, all cohort members were nominally healthy, though unrecorded immune exposures were likely present. The donor tested CMV seropositive, placing the donor among the 289 seropositive members of the cohort. A peripheral blood sample was provided by each donor, and peripheral blood mononuclear cells were used for TCR beta sequencing. The Qiagen DNeasy Blood Extraction Kit was used to extract genomic DNA from the blood cell samples. The library was prepared using the immunoSEQ multiplex PCR assay. For the multiplex PCR, a mixture combining 60 forward primers for TCR Vbeta segments and 13 reverse primers for TCR Jbeta segments was used. The CDR3 region of rearranged TCR beta genes was amplified from genomic DNA with a multiplex PCR assay. The Illumina HiSeq System was used to sequence the amplified TCR beta libraries as 87-base-pair reads. Regarding the original processing steps: A later analysis counted approximately 74 million unique TCR beta chains across the 600 to 850 repertoires, and around 9.9 million of these chains were shared by at least two donors. To remove PCR and sequencing errors, raw reads were error-corrected and collapsed into unique sequences using a nearest-neighbor algorithm that merged closely related sequences. Alignment of CDR3 sequences to IMGT reference sequences was used to assign V, D and J gene segments. For a sequence to be retained, a match of at least six nucleotides was required to both a V gene segment and a J gene segment. Rearrangements were called productive when the CDR3 lacked stop codons and stayed in frame with V and J; all others were non-productive. CDR3 was defined according to IMGT convention as the region running from the second conserved V-encoded cysteine to the conserved J-encoded phenylalanine. The earlier analysis of about 570 of the donors excluded any sequence lacking an unambiguous match to a single V gene segment. In an earlier analysis of approximately 590 of the donors, a V segment was called functional when productive rearrangements were above 56.7%, and segregating when the standard deviation between donors exceeded 5%. A statistical classification framework was built to diagnose cytomegalovirus status from the catalog of TCR beta chain sequences. In a later analysis, TCR nucleotide sequences were compared against IMGT/GENE-DB human TR gene sequences so that V and J genes could be assigned. The TCRdist pipeline was used in a later analysis to assign CDR3 sequences and most-parsimonious VDJ recombination scenarios. In a later analysis, each TCR beta chain was defined by its CDR3 amino acid sequence together with its V-gene family, and reads lacking a unique V-gene family were excluded. In a later analysis, nearly 600 highly shared, low-generation-probability nucleotide sequences were removed to address suspected cross-contamination and a sequencing artifact. In a later analysis, a clonal expansion index was calculated for each public chain from normalized within-repertoire ranks of inferred template counts. A later analysis computed generation probabilities with a VDJ recombination model fitted to out-of-frame rearrangements, and checked the results against IGoR. A later analysis scored TCR-TCR, TCR-HLA and TCR-CMV co-occurrence with hypergeometric tests, applying a repertoire-size bias correction to TCR pairs. To estimate false discovery rates, a later analysis permuted the HLA or CMV assignments 20 times. In a later analysis, co-occurring TCRs were grouped with DBSCAN, and TCRdist sequence similarity was added when clustering was performed within HLA-allele-positive subsets. Repertoires with fewer than 30,000 or more than 120,000 public chains were left out of co-occurrence clustering, as were five repertoires with anomalous nucleotide sharing. TCRdb re-hosts the immuneACCESS table, in-frame sequences only. Its copies lack some clones; in the studies checked, an unresolved V gene accounts for under half of them, and the cause for the rest is not known. Clone size and the V and J calls come from that table; the DNA yielded D and trimming. The sample yields under 200,000 clones; 82% were counted once. The ten biggest clones cover around 0.91% of the sample.

The sequencing input was PBMCs. This TCR was sampled from a girl aged 2-10 years in good health and CMV-seropositive.

The CDR3 amino acid sequence is: CASSYSRDYSYEQYF. The nucleotide sequence is TGTGCCAGCAGTTACTCCCGGGACTACTCCTACGAGCAGTACTTC. This sequence uses TRBV6-5 and TRBJ2-7; 7 central nucleotides agree with TRBD2. The V end gives up 0 bases and the J end 0 bases, leaving 2 bases in the junction not matched to a gene. As encoded in the germline V gene, CDR1 is MNHEY while CDR2 is SVGAGI. The CDR3 numbers 15 residues from cysteine through phenylalanine. Only the CDR3 region is kept as DNA, spanning 45 bases read in frame from base 1.